This TCR beta chain emerged from a study of beta chain features in type 1 diabetes. Study-level background: Patients were similar to healthy donors in age and gender (as well as in cell yields).

Study-wide results and limits: High TCR expression in some cells could lead to their over-representation in cDNA sequencing. Individuals with type 1 diabetes displayed fewer insertions and more deletions at VDJ junctions.

Staining for CD45RO/CCR7/CD25/CD127/CD95/CD27 allowed sorting of CD4+ naive, central memory, regulatory and stem cell-like memory cells. The isolated RNA, all of it, was reverse transcribed, so expressed TCRB transcripts were what got sequenced. Clones were sequenced by immunoSEQ multiplex PCR, and TCRdb holds only the in-frame ones, with some missing. The sample lists around 430,000 clones, about 30% seen once, with around 0.065% in the top ten. Concerning this clone: What it recognizes is unknown.

Trimming removed 4 bases from V and 6 bases from J, with 13 bases in between. This CDR3 is built from 13 residues. From germline, CDR1 is SQVTM and CDR2 ANQGSEA. Input material: naive CD4+ T cells from blood. The V gene is TRBV29-1, the J gene TRBJ2-1, with a tentative D call TRBD2 (6 bases). The receptor comes from a man between 18 and 29 years old in good health. Here the CDR3 reads CSVVVRGLNEQFF. The CDR3 DNA is TGCAGCGTTGTTGTGCGGGGCCTCAATGAGCAGTTCTTC.